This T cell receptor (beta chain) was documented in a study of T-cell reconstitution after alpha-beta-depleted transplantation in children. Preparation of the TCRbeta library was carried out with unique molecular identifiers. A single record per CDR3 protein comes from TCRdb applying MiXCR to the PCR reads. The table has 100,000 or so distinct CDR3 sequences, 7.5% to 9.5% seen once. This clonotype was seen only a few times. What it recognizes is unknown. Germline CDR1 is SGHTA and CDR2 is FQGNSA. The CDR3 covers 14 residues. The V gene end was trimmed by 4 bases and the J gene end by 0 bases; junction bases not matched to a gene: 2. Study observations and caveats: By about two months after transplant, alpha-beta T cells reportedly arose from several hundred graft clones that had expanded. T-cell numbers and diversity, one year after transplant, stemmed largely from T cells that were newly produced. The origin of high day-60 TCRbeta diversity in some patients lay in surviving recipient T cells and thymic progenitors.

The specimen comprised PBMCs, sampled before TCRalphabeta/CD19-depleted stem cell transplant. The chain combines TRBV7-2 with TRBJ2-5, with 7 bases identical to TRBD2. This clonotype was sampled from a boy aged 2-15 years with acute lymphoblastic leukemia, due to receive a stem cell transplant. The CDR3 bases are TGTGCCAGCAGCTGGGAGGGATACCAAGAGACCCAGTACTTC. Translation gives CASSWEGYQETQYF.